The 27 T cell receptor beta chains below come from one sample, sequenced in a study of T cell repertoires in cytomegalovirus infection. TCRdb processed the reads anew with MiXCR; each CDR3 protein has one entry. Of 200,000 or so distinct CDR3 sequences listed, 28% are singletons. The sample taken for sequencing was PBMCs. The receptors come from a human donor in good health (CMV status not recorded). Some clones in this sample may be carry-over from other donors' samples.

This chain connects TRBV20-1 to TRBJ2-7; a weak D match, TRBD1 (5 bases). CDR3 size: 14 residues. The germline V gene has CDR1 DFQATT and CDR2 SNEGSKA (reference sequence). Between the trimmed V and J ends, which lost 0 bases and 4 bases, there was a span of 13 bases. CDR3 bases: TGCAGTGCTAGAGAGGGCAGGGCGCCTTACGAGCAGTACTTC. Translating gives CSAREGRAPYEQYF.

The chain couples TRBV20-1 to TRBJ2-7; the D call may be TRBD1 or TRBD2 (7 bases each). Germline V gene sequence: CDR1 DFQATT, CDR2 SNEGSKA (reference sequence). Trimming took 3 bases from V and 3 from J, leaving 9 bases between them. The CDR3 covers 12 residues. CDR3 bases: TGCAGTGCTAGCAGGGGGGGCTACGAGCAGTACTTC. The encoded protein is CSASRGGYEQYF.

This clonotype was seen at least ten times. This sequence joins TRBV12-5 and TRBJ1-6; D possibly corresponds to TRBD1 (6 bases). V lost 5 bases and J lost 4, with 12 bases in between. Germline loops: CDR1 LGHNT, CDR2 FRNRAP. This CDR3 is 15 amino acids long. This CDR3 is CASGQGIRYNSPLHF. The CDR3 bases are TGTGCTAGTGGTCAGGGGATTCGGTATAATTCACCCCTCCACTTT.

The CDR3 here is CASSYRPPAELFF. The CDR3 coding sequence is TGTGCCAGCAGTTACCGCCCACCCGCGGAGCTGTTTTTT. The chain carries TRBV6-2 or TRBV6-3 and TRBJ2-2, with no clear D. V dropped 2 bases and J dropped 10 bases, with 11 bases sitting between them. The CDR3 contains 13 residues. Looked up from germline, CDR1 is MNHEY and CDR2 is SVGEGT.

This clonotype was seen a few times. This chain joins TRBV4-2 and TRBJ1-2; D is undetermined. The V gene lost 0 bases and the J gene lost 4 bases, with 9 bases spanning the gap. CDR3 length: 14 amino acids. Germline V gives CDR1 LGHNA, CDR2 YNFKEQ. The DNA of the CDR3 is TGTGCCAGCAGCCAAGATCGGAGGAGCTATGGCTACACCTTC. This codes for CASSQDRRSYGYTF.

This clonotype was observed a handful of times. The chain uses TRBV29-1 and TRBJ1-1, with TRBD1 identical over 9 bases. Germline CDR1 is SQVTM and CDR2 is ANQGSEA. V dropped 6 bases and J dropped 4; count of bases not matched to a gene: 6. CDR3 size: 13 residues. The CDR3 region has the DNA TGCAGCGTGCCGGGACAGGGTTTCACTGAAGCTTTCTTT. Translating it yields CSVPGQGFTEAFF.

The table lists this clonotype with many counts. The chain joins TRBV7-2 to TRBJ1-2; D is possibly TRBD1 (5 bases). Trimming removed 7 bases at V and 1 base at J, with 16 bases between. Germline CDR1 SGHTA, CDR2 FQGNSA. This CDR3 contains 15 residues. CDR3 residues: CASTVDVGGNYGYTF. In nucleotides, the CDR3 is TGTGCCAGCACAGTTGATGTGGGGGGTAACTATGGCTACACCTTC.

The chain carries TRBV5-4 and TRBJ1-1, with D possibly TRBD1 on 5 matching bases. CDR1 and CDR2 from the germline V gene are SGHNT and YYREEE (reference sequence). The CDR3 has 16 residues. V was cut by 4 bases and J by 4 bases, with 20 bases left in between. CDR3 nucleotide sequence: TGTGCCAGCAGCCTCCCGGGAGGGGCTAGGGGCACTGAAGCTTTCTTT. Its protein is CASSLPGGARGTEAFF.

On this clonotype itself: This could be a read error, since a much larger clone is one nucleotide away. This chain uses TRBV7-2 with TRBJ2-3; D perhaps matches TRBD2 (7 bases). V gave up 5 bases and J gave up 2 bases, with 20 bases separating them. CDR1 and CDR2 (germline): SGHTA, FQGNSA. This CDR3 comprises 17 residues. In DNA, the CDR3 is TGTGCCAGCAGCCGAGACGGACTAGAGGGGGTCACAGATACGCAGTATTTT. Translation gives CASSRDGLEGVTDTQYF. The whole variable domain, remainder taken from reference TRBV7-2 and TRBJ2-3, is GAGVSQSPSNKVTEKGKDVELRCDPISGHTALYWYRQSLGQGLEFLIYFQGNSAPDKSGLPSDRFSAERTGGSVSTLTIQRTQQEDSAVYLCASSRDGLEGVTDTQYFGPGTRLTVL.

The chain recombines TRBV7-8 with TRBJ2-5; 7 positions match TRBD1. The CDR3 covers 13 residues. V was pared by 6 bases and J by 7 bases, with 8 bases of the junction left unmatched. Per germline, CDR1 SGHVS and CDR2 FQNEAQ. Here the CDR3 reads CASRERTGRTQYF. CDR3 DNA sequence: TGTGCCAGCAGAGAAAGGACAGGAAGGACCCAGTACTTC.

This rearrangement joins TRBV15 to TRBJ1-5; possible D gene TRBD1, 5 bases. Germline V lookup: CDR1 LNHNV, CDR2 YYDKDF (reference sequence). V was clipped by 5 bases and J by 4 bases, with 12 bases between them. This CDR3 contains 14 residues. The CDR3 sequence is CATSQLGGNQPQHF. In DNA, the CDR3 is TGTGCCACCAGCCAACTGGGGGGAAATCAGCCCCAGCATTTT.

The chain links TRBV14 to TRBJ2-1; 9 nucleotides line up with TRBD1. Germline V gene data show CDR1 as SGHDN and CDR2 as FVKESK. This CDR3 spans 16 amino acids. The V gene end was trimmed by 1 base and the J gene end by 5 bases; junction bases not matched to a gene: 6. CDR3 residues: CASSQVRTGVNNEQFF. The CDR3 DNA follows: TGTGCCAGCAGCCAAGTTCGGACAGGGGTTAACAATGAGCAGTTCTTC. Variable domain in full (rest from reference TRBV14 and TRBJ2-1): EAGVTQFPSHSVIEKGQTVTLRCDPISGHDNLYWYRRVMGKEIKFLLHFVKESKQDESGMPNNRFLAERTGGTYSTLKVQPAELEDSGVYFCASSQVRTGVNNEQFFGPGTRLTVL.

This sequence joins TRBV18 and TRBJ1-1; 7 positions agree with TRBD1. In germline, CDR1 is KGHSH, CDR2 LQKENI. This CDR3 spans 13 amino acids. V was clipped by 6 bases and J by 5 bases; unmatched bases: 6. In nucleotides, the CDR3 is TGTGCCAGCTCCTGGGCAGGGGGAACTGAAGCTTTCTTT. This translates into CASSWAGGTEAFF. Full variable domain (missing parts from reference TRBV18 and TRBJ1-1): NAGVMQNPRHLVRRRGQEARLRCSPMKGHSHVYWYRQLPEEGLKFMVYLQKENIIDESGMPKERFSAEFPKEGPSILRIQQVVRGDSAAYFCASSWAGGTEAFFGQGTRLTVV.

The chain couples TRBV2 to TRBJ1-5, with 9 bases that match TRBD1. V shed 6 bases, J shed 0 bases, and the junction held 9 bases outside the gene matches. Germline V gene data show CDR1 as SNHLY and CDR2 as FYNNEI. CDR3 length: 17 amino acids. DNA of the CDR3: TGTGCCAGCAGCACCGGGACAGGGTCCCTTAGCAATCAGCCCCAGCATTTT. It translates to CASSTGTGSLSNQPQHF.

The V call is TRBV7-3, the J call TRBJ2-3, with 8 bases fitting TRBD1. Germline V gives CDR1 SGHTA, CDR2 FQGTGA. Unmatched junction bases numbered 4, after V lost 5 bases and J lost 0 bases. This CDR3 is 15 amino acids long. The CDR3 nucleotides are TGTGCCAGCAGCGCAGACAGGGGAAGCACAGATACGCAGTATTTT. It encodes CASSADRGSTDTQYF.

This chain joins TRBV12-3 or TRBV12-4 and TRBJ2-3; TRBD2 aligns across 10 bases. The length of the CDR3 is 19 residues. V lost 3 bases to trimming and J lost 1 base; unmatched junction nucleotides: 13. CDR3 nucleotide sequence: TGTGCCAGCAGTTTCAGGGGACTAGCGTTGCTTGGGGGCACAGATACGCAGTATTTT. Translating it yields CASSFRGLALLGGTDTQYF.

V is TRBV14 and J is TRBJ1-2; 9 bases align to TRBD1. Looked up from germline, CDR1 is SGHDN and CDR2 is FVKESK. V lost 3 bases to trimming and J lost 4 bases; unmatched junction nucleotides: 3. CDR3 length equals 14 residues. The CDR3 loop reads CASSQYRGLYGYTF. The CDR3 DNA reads TGTGCCAGCAGCCAGTACAGGGGGCTCTATGGCTACACCTTC.

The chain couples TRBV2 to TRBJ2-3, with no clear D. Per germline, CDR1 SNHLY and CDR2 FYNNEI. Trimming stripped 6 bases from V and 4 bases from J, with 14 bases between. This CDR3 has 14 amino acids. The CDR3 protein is CASSAIMRSDTQYF. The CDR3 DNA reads TGTGCCAGCAGCGCTATTATGAGGTCAGATACGCAGTATTTT.

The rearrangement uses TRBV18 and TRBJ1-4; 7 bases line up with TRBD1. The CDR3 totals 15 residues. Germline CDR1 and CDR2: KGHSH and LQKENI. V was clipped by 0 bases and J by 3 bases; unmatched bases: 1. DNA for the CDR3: TGTGCCAGCTCACCACCGACAGGGTCTAATGAAAAACTGTTTTTT. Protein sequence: CASSPPTGSNEKLFF.

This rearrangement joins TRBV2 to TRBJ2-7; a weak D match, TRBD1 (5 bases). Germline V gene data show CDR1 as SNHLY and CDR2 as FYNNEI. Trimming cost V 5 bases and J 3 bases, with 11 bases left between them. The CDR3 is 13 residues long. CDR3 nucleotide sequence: TGTGCCAGCAGTTCCAGACAGAACTACGAGCAGTACTTC. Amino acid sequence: CASSSRQNYEQYF.

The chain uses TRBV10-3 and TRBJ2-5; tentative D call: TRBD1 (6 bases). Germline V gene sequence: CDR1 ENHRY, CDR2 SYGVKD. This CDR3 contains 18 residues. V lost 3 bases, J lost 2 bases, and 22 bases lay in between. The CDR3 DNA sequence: TGTGCCATCAGTGAAAGTTCACCCGGGACACCTTTTCAAGAGACCCAGTACTTC. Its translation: CAISESSPGTPFQETQYF.

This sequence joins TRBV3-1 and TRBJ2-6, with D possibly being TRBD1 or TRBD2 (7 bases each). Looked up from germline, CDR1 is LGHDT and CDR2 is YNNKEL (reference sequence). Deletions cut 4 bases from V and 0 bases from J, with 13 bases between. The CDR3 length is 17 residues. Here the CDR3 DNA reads TGTGCCAGCAGCCGACGGGGGGACAGCTCTGGGGCCAACGTCCTGACTTTC. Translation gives CASSRRGDSSGANVLTF.

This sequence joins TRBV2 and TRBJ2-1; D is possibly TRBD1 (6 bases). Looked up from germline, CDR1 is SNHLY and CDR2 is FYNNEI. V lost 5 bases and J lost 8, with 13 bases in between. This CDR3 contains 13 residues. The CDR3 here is CASSSQGRHEQFF. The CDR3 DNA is TGTGCCAGCAGTTCCCAGGGGCGTCATGAGCAGTTCTTC.

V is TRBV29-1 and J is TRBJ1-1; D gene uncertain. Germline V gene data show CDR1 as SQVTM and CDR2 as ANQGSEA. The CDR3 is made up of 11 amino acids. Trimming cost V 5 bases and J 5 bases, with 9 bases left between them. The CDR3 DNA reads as TGCAGCGTTTTAATCAGTACTGAAGCTTTCTTT. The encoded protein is CSVLISTEAFF.

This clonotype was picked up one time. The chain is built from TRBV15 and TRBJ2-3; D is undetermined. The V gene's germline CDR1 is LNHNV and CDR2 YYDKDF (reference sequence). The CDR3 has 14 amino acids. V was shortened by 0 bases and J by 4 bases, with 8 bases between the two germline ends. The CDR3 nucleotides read TGTGCCACCAGCAGAGAGCTATCCGCAGATACGCAGTATTTT. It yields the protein CATSRELSADTQYF.

CDR3 DNA sequence: TGTGCCAGCAGCTTAAGTAAAAGCGGAGACTATGGCTACACCTTC. The encoded protein is CASSLSKSGDYGYTF. The rearrangement joins TRBV7-8 to TRBJ1-2, with D uncertain. Trimming removed 2 bases from V and 3 bases from J, with 13 bases in between. Germline V gene data show CDR1 as SGHVS and CDR2 as FQNEAQ. The CDR3 length is 15 residues.

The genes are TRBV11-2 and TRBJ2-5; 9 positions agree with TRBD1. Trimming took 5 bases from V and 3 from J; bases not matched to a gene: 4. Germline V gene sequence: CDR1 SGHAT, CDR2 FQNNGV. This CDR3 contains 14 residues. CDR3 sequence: CASSPGQGEETQYF. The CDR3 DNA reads TGTGCCAGCAGCCCGGGACAGGGTGAAGAGACCCAGTACTTC.